Following are 22 T cell receptor beta chains from one sample sequenced in a study of graft-versus-host responses after intestinal transplantation. Data came from immunoSEQ multiplex PCR; TCRdb stores just in-frame clones and leaves some out. The sample consists of thousands of clones, around 74% of them appearing once. Graft tissue was processed to release intraepithelial and lamina propria lymphocytes. This specimen was ileum tissue, taken roughly 490 days after intestinal transplant. Every receptor here comes from a human patient who received an intestinal transplant, so some T cells may come from the graft donor.

This clone was found a few times. The chain links TRBV4-1 to TRBJ1-1; no firm D call. The CDR3 runs to 14 residues. V was clipped by 3 bases and J by 1 base, with 9 bases between them. Germline V gene sequence: CDR1 MGHRA, CDR2 YSYEKL. The CDR3 sequence is CASSHGGKNTEAFF. Written as DNA, the CDR3 is TGCGCCAGCAGCCACGGTGGGAAGAACACTGAAGCTTTCTTT.

V and J are TRBV18 and TRBJ1-6, with 8 bases fitting TRBD1. The CDR3 length is 15 residues. V lost 3 bases to trimming and J lost 6 bases; unmatched junction nucleotides: 4. In germline, CDR1 is KGHSH, CDR2 LQKENI. CDR3 DNA sequence: TGTGCCAGCTCACCTTCAGACAGGGGTAATTCACCCCTCCACTTT. Its translation is CASSPSDRGNSPLHF.

The chain uses TRBV5-4 and TRBJ2-1; D might be TRBD2 (6 bases). Trimming stripped 0 bases from V and 1 base from J, with 8 bases between. This CDR3 comprises 15 residues. Germline V gene sequence: CDR1 SGHNT, CDR2 YYREEE (reference sequence). CDR3 residues: CASSLETRSYNEQFF. The CDR3 bases are TGTGCCAGCAGCTTGGAGACTAGATCCTACAATGAGCAGTTCTTC.

The chain employs TRBV5-1 and TRBJ1-1; 12 nucleotides line up with TRBD1. The ends lost 0 bases at V and 1 base at J; junction bases unmatched: 7. CDR1 and CDR2 from the germline V gene are SGHRS and YFSETQ. The CDR3 length is 18 residues. CDR3 nucleotide sequence: TGCGCCAGCAGCTTGGACCGGGACAGGGGGCGCGGGAACACTGAAGCTTTCTTT. This gives the protein CASSLDRDRGRGNTEAFF.

The gene calls are TRBV7-9 and TRBJ1-1; tentatively, D is TRBD1 (6 bases). V dropped 5 bases and J dropped 3 bases, with 16 bases sitting between them. The CDR3 is made up of 15 amino acids. Germline CDR1 reads SEHNR; CDR2 reads FQNEAQ (reference sequence). The CDR3 reads CASSPNQGSYTEAFF. CDR3 nucleotide sequence: TGTGCCAGCAGCCCGAACCAGGGGAGCTACACTGAAGCTTTCTTT.

This clone was seen only a few times. The J gene is TRBJ1-3, the V gene TRBV11-2; D perhaps matches TRBD1 (6 bases). Germline assignment: CDR1 SGHAT and CDR2 FQNNGV. The V and J ends lost 5 bases and 3 bases respectively, with 20 bases between them. The CDR3 has 17 amino acids. CDR3 residues: CASSISRGGILGNTIYF. The DNA of the CDR3 is TGTGCCAGCAGCATTTCCAGGGGAGGGATTCTTGGAAACACCATATATTTT. Based on the CDR3 plus reference TRBV11-2 and TRBJ1-3, the full variable domain is EAGVAQSPRYKIIEKRQSVAFWCNPISGHATLYWYQQILGQGPKLLIQFQNNGVVDDSQLPKDRFSAERLKGVDSTLKIQPAKLEDSAVYLCASSISRGGILGNTIYFGEGSWLTVV.

This clone has just a few counts. The chain joins TRBV28 to TRBJ2-3; D not certain. V was shortened by 1 base and J by 2 bases, with 10 bases between the two germline ends. The CDR3 spans 15 residues. Looked up from germline, CDR1 is MDHEN and CDR2 is SYDVKM. The CDR3 DNA follows: TGTGCCAGCAGTTTATTAACGGGTGTCACAGATACGCAGTATTTT. It specifies CASSLLTGVTDTQYF.

The chain carries TRBV6-5 and TRBJ1-6; no definite D call. CDR3 length equals 12 residues. Trimming left V 2 bases short and J 12 bases short, with 8 bases between. Germline loops: CDR1 MNHEY, CDR2 SVGAGI. The CDR3 sequence: CASSYRDRPLHF. CDR3 bases: TGTGCCAGCAGTTACAGGGATCGACCCCTCCACTTT.

The V gene is TRBV7-9, the J gene TRBJ1-2, with D tentatively TRBD1 (6 bases). Germline CDR1 is SEHNR and CDR2 is FQNEAQ (reference sequence). The V end lost 2 bases, the J end lost 6 bases, and 25 bases lay between the germline ends. The CDR3 runs to 18 residues. The CDR3 sequence is CASSLRGLLINPHDGYTF. The CDR3 bases are TGTGCCAGCAGCTTACGGGGGCTCTTGATAAATCCCCATGATGGCTACACCTTC.

The V gene is TRBV5-1, the J gene TRBJ1-2; perhaps TRBD1 as D (6 bases). Germline V gene data show CDR1 as SGHRS and CDR2 as YFSETQ. Trimming left V 4 bases short and J 5 bases short, with 12 bases between. The CDR3 is 13 residues long. Here the CDR3 reads CASSPATGYGYTF. The DNA for the CDR3 is TGCGCCAGCAGCCCTGCAACAGGGTATGGCTACACCTTC.

The J gene is TRBJ2-3, the V gene TRBV4-1, with 12 bases that match TRBD2. Germline CDR1 MGHRA, CDR2 YSYEKL. The CDR3 runs 16 residues. The V segment lost 0 bases and the J segment 4 bases; nucleotides outside the gene matches: 2. CDR3 amino acids: CASSQEASGRADTQYF. CDR3 in DNA: TGCGCCAGCAGCCAAGAGGCTAGCGGGAGGGCAGATACGCAGTATTTT.

The genes are TRBV5-1 and TRBJ2-2, with no clear D. V dropped 0 bases and J dropped 10 bases, with 7 bases sitting between them. Germline V gene lookup returns CDR1 SGHRS and CDR2 YFSETQ. The CDR3 contains 12 residues. The CDR3 region is CASSLVEPELFF. As DNA, the CDR3 is TGCGCCAGCAGCTTGGTAGAACCGGAGCTGTTTTTT. Filled out from reference TRBV5-1 and TRBJ2-2, the complete variable domain reads KAGVTQTPRYLIKTRGQQVTLSCSPISGHRSVSWYQQTPGQGLQFLFEYFSETQRNKGNFPGRFSGRQFSNSRSEMNVSTLELGDSALYLCASSLVEPELFFGEGSRLTVL.

The chain recombines TRBV5-6 with TRBJ2-3, with D uncertain. This CDR3 spans 11 amino acids. Germline-derived CDR1 and CDR2 are SGHDT and YYEEEE. Trimming removed 0 bases from V and 4 bases from J, with 0 bases in between. Here the CDR3 DNA reads TGTGCCAGCAGCTTGGCAGATACGCAGTATTTT. Translation: CASSLADTQYF.

This sequence joins TRBV4-2 and TRBJ2-5; 10 bases align to TRBD2. This CDR3 has 16 residues. Germline lookup yields CDR1 LGHNA and CDR2 YNFKEQ. The junction had 10 bases not matched to a gene; V was cut back by 4 bases and J by 5 bases. CDR3 bases: TGTGCCAGCAGCCGGTCGCCTAGCGGGAGTGGGGAGACCCAGTACTTC. Translated: CASSRSPSGSGETQYF.

The J gene is TRBJ2-1, the V gene TRBV29-1; D possibly corresponds to TRBD2 (6 bases). The germline V and J ends were trimmed by 4 bases and 2 bases, with 15 bases remaining between them. Germline V lookup: CDR1 SQVTM, CDR2 ANQGSEA. The CDR3 is 15 residues long. As DNA, the CDR3 is TGCAGCGTTGCGGGGGTGACGGCGACCTACAATGAGCAGTTCTTC. This encodes CSVAGVTATYNEQFF.

The rearrangement links TRBV7-6 to TRBJ2-3, with TRBD2 matching 9 bases. Germline loops: CDR1 SGHVS, CDR2 FNYEAQ. With 7 bases clipped from V and 6 bases from J, the junction kept 5 bases outside the gene matches. The CDR3 is made up of 13 amino acids. Written as DNA, the CDR3 is TGTGCCAGCACCCTAGCGGGAAGGGATACGCAGTATTTT. As protein: CASTLAGRDTQYF.

DNA of the CDR3: TGTGCCAGCAGCCTCACCGGGACAAAATACGAGCAGTACTTC. It translates to CASSLTGTKYEQYF. This rearrangement joins TRBV7-9 to TRBJ2-7, with D perhaps matching TRBD1 (6 bases). The germline V gene encodes CDR1 SEHNR and CDR2 FQNEAQ (reference sequence). The ends were cut back, 5 bases at V and 4 bases at J, with 15 bases in the middle. This CDR3 has 14 amino acids.

The genes are TRBV5-6 and TRBJ2-1; D not certain. V lost 4 bases and J 6 bases, leaving 11 bases between the germline ends. CDR1 is SGHDT, CDR2 YYEEEE, per germline. This CDR3 has 13 amino acids. The CDR3 spells CASSPPMLNEQFF. DNA for the CDR3: TGTGCCAGCAGCCCCCCAATGCTCAATGAGCAGTTCTTC.

The chain employs TRBV27 and TRBJ1-3; maybe TRBD1 (6 bases). This CDR3 contains 13 residues. Germline-derived CDR1 and CDR2 are MNHEY and SMNVEV (reference sequence). V lost 7 bases, J lost 2 bases, and 9 bases lay in between. DNA for the CDR3: TGTGCCAGCAAAGGACAGACTGGAAACACCATATATTTT. The encoded protein is CASKGQTGNTIYF.

This clone came up a few times. V and J are TRBV6-1 and TRBJ2-7; 7 bases are a match to TRBD1. Germline V gives CDR1 MNHNS, CDR2 SASEGT. The ends lost 0 bases at V and 0 bases at J; junction bases unmatched: 2. The CDR3 runs to 15 residues. The CDR3 DNA is TGTGCCAGCAGTGAAGCGACAGGGCCCTCCTACGAGCAGTACTTC. Residues: CASSEATGPSYEQYF.

The chain links TRBV5-1 to TRBJ1-1, with D unresolved. Trimming took 1 base from V and 7 from J, leaving 14 bases between them. The CDR3 runs to 14 residues. Germline V gene sequence: CDR1 SGHRS, CDR2 YFSETQ. Here the CDR3 DNA reads TGCGCCAGCAGCTTGCGAGGAGAGGAGCTTGAAGCTTTCTTT. Translation: CASSLRGEELEAFF.

The rearrangement links TRBV25-1 to TRBJ2-7; D is perhaps TRBD1 (6 bases). The V and J ends lost 3 bases and 2 bases respectively, with 14 bases between them. This CDR3 contains 15 residues. Germline V gives CDR1 MGHDK, CDR2 SYGVNS. CDR3 bases: TGTGCCAGCAGTGACCCGTCGGACAGACCCTACGAGCAGTACTTC. This encodes CASSDPSDRPYEQYF.